Following are 28 T cell receptor beta chains from one sample sequenced in a study of blood T cell repertoires in COVID-19. Here immunoSEQ multiplex PCR was the method, and the copy in TCRdb shows in-frame clones only, minus some. In the table there are about 160,000 clones, roughly 88% of which are singletons. The specimen sequenced was PBMCs or T cells enriched from blood (not recorded which). All receptors come from a woman aged 50 to 60 who had recovered from COVID-19.

The genes are TRBV5-1 and TRBJ1-1, with D perhaps TRBD1 (5 bases). The germline gives CDR1 SGHRS, CDR2 YFSETQ. V was cut by 4 bases and J by 3 bases, with 16 bases left in between. This CDR3 contains 15 residues. The CDR3 sequence is CASSPRGVGHTEAFF. The CDR3 DNA sequence: TGCGCCAGCAGCCCCCGGGGGGTAGGGCACACTGAAGCTTTCTTT. The full variable domain, rest sourced from reference TRBV5-1 and TRBJ1-1, is KAGVTQTPRYLIKTRGQQVTLSCSPISGHRSVSWYQQTPGQGLQFLFEYFSETQRNKGNFPGRFSGRQFSNSRSEMNVSTLELGDSALYLCASSPRGVGHTEAFFGQGTRLTVV.

V gene TRBV3-1 (or the pseudogene TRBV3-2) combines with J gene TRBJ2-7, with 8 bases fitting TRBD2. Trimming took 4 bases from V and 4 from J; bases not matched to a gene: 12. The CDR3 totals 16 residues. CDR1 and CDR2 from the germline V gene are LGHDT and YNNKEL (reference sequence). The CDR3 protein is CASSPHLTGGGYEQYF. The CDR3 bases are TGTGCCAGCAGCCCCCACCTGACAGGCGGGGGGTACGAGCAGTACTTC.

The V and J genes are TRBV7-9 and TRBJ1-2, with TRBD1 matching 7 bases. Unmatched junction bases numbered 10, after V lost 7 bases and J lost 5 bases. The CDR3 is 14 residues long. Germline CDR1 SEHNR, CDR2 FQNEAQ (reference sequence). The CDR3 DNA reads as TGTGCCAGCACCGAACTTCAGGGGGGATATGGCTACACCTTC. Its protein is CASTELQGGYGYTF.

This clone was observed once. The chain couples TRBV19 to TRBJ1-3; 7 nucleotides align to TRBD1. In germline, CDR1 is LNHDA, CDR2 SQIVND (reference sequence). The CDR3 consists of 15 residues. J gave up 3 bases and V 6 bases, and 8 bases lay outside the gene matches. For the CDR3, the DNA is TGTGCCAGTAGGATGACAGGGATGGATGGAAACACCATATATTTT. Amino acid sequence: CASRMTGMDGNTIYF.

The V and J genes are TRBV11-2 and TRBJ1-2; D not certain. From germline, CDR1 is SGHAT and CDR2 FQNNGV. This CDR3 comprises 13 residues. V dropped 5 bases and J dropped 0 bases, with 7 bases sitting between them. CDR3 nucleotides: TGTGCCAGCAGCCAAGTAGCTAACTATGGCTACACCTTC. It yields the protein CASSQVANYGYTF.

This chain joins TRBV7-2 and TRBJ2-1; TRBD1 matches at 8 bases. This CDR3 region has 16 residues. V lost 4 bases, J lost 0 bases, and 5 bases stayed unmatched. Germline V CDR1 and CDR2: SGHTA, FQGNSA. CDR3 residues: CASSSRTGSSYNEQFF. DNA for the CDR3: TGTGCCAGCAGCTCCAGGACAGGGAGCTCCTACAATGAGCAGTTCTTC.

CDR3 protein: CASSPQGNSNQPQHF. The CDR3 DNA sequence: TGTGCCAGCAGTCCCCAGGGGAATAGCAATCAGCCCCAGCATTTT. The V call is TRBV6-6, the J call TRBJ1-5, with D possibly being TRBD1 (6 bases). The V end lost 5 bases, the J end lost 0 bases, and 11 bases lay between the germline ends. This CDR3 is 15 amino acids long. Per germline, CDR1 MNHNY and CDR2 SVGAGI (reference sequence).

This chain connects TRBV9 to TRBJ2-3; TRBD2 matches 11 bases. The CDR3 covers 16 residues. The ends lost 3 bases at V and 1 base at J; junction bases unmatched: 4. Germline V lookup: CDR1 SGDLS, CDR2 YYNGEE. For the CDR3, the DNA is TGTGCCAGCAGCGAGCGGGGACTAGCGGGCACAGATACGCAGTATTTT. Amino acid sequence: CASSERGLAGTDTQYF.

This clone was counted a single time. The chain links TRBV25-1 to TRBJ2-2; 14 positions match TRBD2. This CDR3 has 15 residues. CDR1 and CDR2 (germline): MGHDK, SYGVNS. The V gene end was trimmed by 8 bases and the J gene end by 3 bases; junction bases not matched to a gene: 2. CDR3 loop: CASRLAGGHTGELFF. The DNA for the CDR3 is TGTGCCAGCCGACTAGCGGGGGGGCACACCGGGGAGCTGTTTTTT.

This sequence joins TRBV6-1 and TRBJ2-1; 8 nucleotides align to TRBD2. Germline assignment: CDR1 MNHNS and CDR2 SASEGT. V trimming: 2 bases; J trimming: 13 bases; junction bases outside the gene matches: 7. The CDR3 length is 13 residues. The CDR3 sequence: CASSEKSSGFQFF. The DNA of the CDR3 is TGTGCCAGCAGTGAAAAGTCTAGCGGGTTCCAGTTCTTC.

The J gene is TRBJ2-7, the V gene TRBV27, with 7 bases fitting TRBD1. Trimming removed 5 bases from V and 3 bases from J; junction bases left unmatched: 7. CDR3 length: 14 residues. CDR1 is MNHEY, CDR2 SMNVEV, per germline (reference sequence). The CDR3, as DNA: TGTGCCAGCAGTCCATGGGACAGAAACTACGAGCAGTACTTC. Amino acids: CASSPWDRNYEQYF.

The chain uses TRBV9 and TRBJ2-1; 9 bases agree with TRBD1. The CDR3 totals 17 residues. Trimming removed 1 base from V and 7 bases from J; junction bases left unmatched: 12. CDR1 and CDR2 (germline): SGDLS, YYNGEE. The CDR3, as DNA: TGTGCCAGCAGCGTACGGGGAGGGGGGACAGGGACTAATGAGCAGTTCTTC. It translates to CASSVRGGGTGTNEQFF.

V and J are TRBV18 and TRBJ1-1; 7 nucleotides align to TRBD1. J lost 2 bases, V lost 5 bases, and 2 bases had no gene match. Germline V lookup: CDR1 KGHSH, CDR2 LQKENI. The CDR3 runs 13 residues. DNA of the CDR3: TGTGCCAGCTCAAGGGACAGTAACACTGAAGCTTTCTTT. Protein product: CASSRDSNTEAFF.

The chain links TRBV7-3 to TRBJ2-1; D is perhaps TRBD2 (6 bases). V lost 5 bases to trimming and J lost 5 bases, with 13 bases between them. The CDR3 contains 14 residues. The germline CDR1 and CDR2 sequences are SGHTA and FQGTGA. The CDR3 DNA is TGTGCCAGCAGCCCCTATGGGACTCACAATGAGCAGTTCTTC. Amino acid sequence: CASSPYGTHNEQFF.

The V call is TRBV9, the J call TRBJ1-2; D is undetermined. The CDR3 has 16 amino acids. The V end was cut by 3 bases, the J end by 2 bases, with 17 bases between. In germline, CDR1 is SGDLS, CDR2 YYNGEE. This CDR3 is CASSAIRKTVNYGYTF. As DNA, the CDR3 is TGTGCCAGCAGCGCGATCAGGAAAACTGTAAACTATGGCTACACCTTC.

The chain joins TRBV6-5 to TRBJ1-2; D is unresolved. Germline loops: CDR1 MNHEY, CDR2 SVGAGI. The CDR3 loop spans 14 amino acids. The V end lost 7 bases, the J end lost 1 base, and 13 bases lay between the germline ends. CDR3 DNA sequence: TGTGCCAGCACCTTCTCAGCGGTTAACTATGGCTACACCTTC. Translating gives CASTFSAVNYGYTF.

The chain joins TRBV7-9 to TRBJ1-1, with TRBD1 matching over 9 bases. CDR3 length: 15 residues. J lost 6 bases, V lost 4 bases, and 9 bases had no gene match. Germline loops: CDR1 SEHNR, CDR2 FQNEAQ (reference sequence). This CDR3 is CASSSPRDRDAEAFF. The CDR3, as DNA: TGTGCCAGCAGCTCCCCCCGGGACAGGGACGCTGAAGCTTTCTTT.

J is TRBJ2-1 and V is TRBV4-2, with D possibly TRBD2 on 6 matching bases. V gave up 4 bases and J gave up 5 bases, with 15 bases separating them. This CDR3 comprises 15 residues. Germline V CDR1 and CDR2: LGHNA, YNFKEQ. DNA for the CDR3: TGTGCCAGCAGCCTCGGGGAGGTTATTAACAATGAGCAGTTCTTC. Its protein product is CASSLGEVINNEQFF.

The V and J genes are TRBV4-2 and TRBJ1-3, with D possibly TRBD1 on 6 matching bases. V was trimmed by 3 bases and J by 2 bases, leaving 11 bases between them. Looked up from germline, CDR1 is LGHNA and CDR2 is YNFKEQ. This CDR3 is built from 15 residues. This CDR3 is CASSQGAGTGNTIYF. DNA of the CDR3: TGTGCCAGCAGCCAGGGGGCAGGGACTGGAAACACCATATATTTT.

J is TRBJ1-5 and V is TRBV5-6, with D perhaps TRBD1 (5 bases). Germline V gene sequence: CDR1 SGHDT, CDR2 YYEEEE. V lost 0 bases, J lost 4 bases, and 8 bases lay in between. The CDR3 loop spans 14 amino acids. The CDR3 nucleotides are TGTGCCAGCAGCTTGGAGGGGTTAAATCAGCCCCAGCATTTT. Amino acids: CASSLEGLNQPQHF.

V usage is TRBV5-8 and J usage is TRBJ2-7, with 8 positions matching TRBD1. The CDR3 runs 15 residues. V shed 4 bases, J shed 2 bases, and the junction held 8 bases outside the gene matches. The V gene's germline CDR1 is SGHTS and CDR2 YDEGEE. CDR3 sequence (DNA): TGTGCCAGCAGCATAACAGGGGGTTCCACCTACGAGCAGTACTTC. Amino acid sequence: CASSITGGSTYEQYF.

The chain carries TRBV4-2 and TRBJ1-5; 10 nucleotides align to TRBD1. J lost 5 bases, V lost 1 base, and 5 bases had no gene match. This CDR3 comprises 16 residues. Germline CDR1 and CDR2: LGHNA and YNFKEQ. The chain's CDR3 is CASSQVTGGGHQPQHF. The CDR3 DNA reads TGTGCCAGCAGCCAAGTGACAGGGGGCGGGCATCAGCCCCAGCATTTT.

The chain combines TRBV11-2 with TRBJ1-6; a weak D match, TRBD1 (5 bases). The CDR3 has 16 residues. Trimming left V 2 bases short and J 1 base short, with 9 bases between. CDR1 is SGHAT, CDR2 FQNNGV, per germline. CDR3: CASSLQGRSYNSPLHF. The CDR3 DNA reads TGTGCCAGCAGCTTACAGGGCAGGTCCTATAATTCACCCCTCCACTTT.

The chain couples TRBV19 to TRBJ1-5; D remains unclear. The CDR3 is made up of 15 amino acids. The V and J ends lost 5 bases and 1 base respectively, with 12 bases between them. Germline assignment: CDR1 LNHDA and CDR2 SQIVND (reference sequence). Written as DNA, the CDR3 is TGTGCCAGTAGTTTGGAGGGTCGGAGCAATCAGCCCCAGCATTTT. Its protein is CASSLEGRSNQPQHF.

V gene TRBV14 combines with J gene TRBJ1-1, with TRBD1 matching over 7 bases. Losses at the gene ends were 4 bases for V and 6 bases for J; bases not matched to a gene: 11. Germline V gene lookup returns CDR1 SGHDN and CDR2 FVKESK. The CDR3 spans 15 residues. The CDR3 coding sequence is TGTGCCAGCAGCCCCCTAGGGACAGTTCGTCCTGAAGCTTTCTTT. Amino acid sequence: CASSPLGTVRPEAFF.

DNA of the CDR3: TGTGCCAGCAGCAGAGGGCCTGAAGCTTTCTTT. Protein sequence: CASSRGPEAFF. The genes are TRBV9 and TRBJ1-1, with D hard to call. Germline CDR1 SGDLS, CDR2 YYNGEE. V dropped 4 bases and J dropped 6 bases, with 7 bases sitting between them. The CDR3 extends over 11 amino acids.

This clone has a handful of counts. The chain links TRBV6-5 to TRBJ2-3; D is unclear. The V gene lost 6 bases and the J gene lost 2 bases, with 12 bases spanning the gap. Germline values: CDR1 MNHEY, CDR2 SVGAGI. This CDR3 is 14 amino acids long. The CDR3 region is CASRASSSTDTQYF. CDR3 nucleotides: TGTGCCAGCAGAGCGTCGTCTTCCACAGATACGCAGTATTTT.

The chain recombines TRBV12-3 or TRBV12-4 with TRBJ1-6; D is possibly TRBD1 (6 bases). The CDR3 extends over 13 amino acids. V lost 7 bases and J lost 7, with 11 bases in between. Written as DNA, the CDR3 is TGTGCCAGCACCCCGAGGGGGAATTCACCCCTCCACTTT. Translating gives CASTPRGNSPLHF.